What follows is one TCR beta chain and its context. Its specific antigen is unknown. This record comes from a study of cytomegalovirus exposure and HLA in healthy donors (dated by TCRdb to about 2017). In the study overall: An earlier analysis of approximately 640 of the donors reported roughly 300 Gb of sequence data and 117 million unique TCR beta sequences from around 200 million T cells. Roughly 310 gigabases of sequencing data and approximately 85 million unique TCR sequences were included in an early release covering about 700 HLA-typed donors. Among the approximately 420 genotyped donors, around 79% belonged to the genetic ancestry cluster associated with self-reported Caucasian donors. The study was designed to test whether signatures of past pathogen exposure could be identified by cataloging public T cell receptors. The study profiled the T cell repertoires of under 700 subjects by immunosequencing and related them to cytomegalovirus serostatus. Along with the approximately 670-subject first cohort, a separate validation cohort of about 110 different subjects was used. To predict cytomegalovirus infection status, the study brought together high-throughput TCR immunosequencing, statistical association of individual TCRs with disease status, and machine learning. In a later analysis, previously published TCR beta repertoires from fewer than 750 donors were re-analyzed and high-resolution HLA genotyping was added so that TCR occurrence patterns could be studied. Rather than using new phenotypic data, the later analysis identified candidate immune exposures from TCR beta sequences and from how often those sequences occurred across donors. To decide whether each TCR beta V gene segment behaved as functional or pseudogenic, an earlier analysis of nearly 600 of the donors relied on high-throughput TCR beta sequencing. Donor age, sex, ethnicity and CMV serostatus were compiled alongside the repertoire data. A later genetic analysis took genome-wide SNP genotypes for about 55% of the 666 donors and used that subset as a discovery cohort. All discovery cohort repertoires had been generated on a single sequencing platform. Both class I and class II loci were covered by HLA typing, at four-digit resolution. The number of donors typed differed by locus, with roughly 629-640 for A, B, C, DRB1 and DQB1, 522 for DQA1, 600 to 610 for DPA1, and over 400 for DPB1. Because of strong linkage in the cohort, roughly five DR-DQ haplotypes were treated as single units for association and clustering. Among some 400 genotyped donors of the cohort, an average of approximately 200,000 unique TCR beta nucleotide sequences was sequenced per donor, of which 15% to 20% were non-productive.

In total, about 650 healthy bone marrow donors made up the cohort. At the time of sampling, all cohort members were nominally healthy, though unrecorded immune exposures were likely present. The donor tested CMV seropositive, placing the donor among the approximately 290 seropositive members of the cohort. A peripheral blood sample was collected from each donor, and TCR beta sequencing was performed on peripheral blood mononuclear cells. Genomic DNA extraction from the blood cell samples was performed with the Qiagen DNeasy Blood Extraction Kit. What the research found in general, with its limitations: Over 15 rarely observed V segments, including chromosome 9 orphons, were excluded from the earlier analysis of almost 600 of the donors because counts were too low. HLA typing was unavailable for some donors at each locus, so association tests used only the typed subset. A few of the identified cytomegalovirus-associated TCR beta chains were confirmed in vitro to be specific for cytomegalovirus antigens. When HLA alleles, especially DR and DQ, strongly co-occurred, TCR associations were difficult to assign to individual alleles. A cluster of highly shared sequence variants was judged likely to be a technical artifact of the sequencing pipeline. Presence/absence analyses assumed roughly uniform sequencing depth across donors, an assumption that may not hold. CMV serostatus was the only immune exposure information available for the cohort. The study gave a list of roughly 150 TCR beta chains associated with cytomegalovirus. An earlier analysis of some 560 of the donors showed that most TCR beta V segments appeared in productive rearrangements either about 90% or about 30% of the time, which broadly matched IMGT annotations. In a later analysis, more than 15,000 TCR beta sequences were associated with specific HLA alleles at a false discovery rate of 0.05. A later analysis found that most CMV-associated TCR beta chains appeared HLA-restricted, with HLA associations seemingly driven largely by CMV exposure. Compared with equally common non-associated chains, HLA-associated TCR beta chains in a later analysis were more clonally expanded and had lower generation probabilities. An association between a missense DCLRE1C variant and V-gene and J-gene trimming of TCR beta chains was found in a later genetic analysis and replicated in an independent cohort. It was suggested by the authors that the approach could potentially be generalized to other disease states and immunological phenotypes. Only TCR beta chains were sequenced in this cohort, and the absence of alpha or paired-chain data limited detectable features. Linkage disequilibrium might explain the correlated functional status among segregating V segments, but an unknown experimental factor could not be excluded. A later analysis found that TCR association rates varied across HLA loci, with DRB1 alleles showing the most associated TCRs and HLA-C alleles the fewest. The 87-base-pair reads could not distinguish some IMGT-functional V segments, including TRBV6-2 and TRBV6-3, so those segments were excluded. Compared with the approximately 600-donor mean, donors in an Asian-associated ancestry cluster had fewer N-insertions in productive TCRs, according to a later genetic analysis. According to a later analysis, parvovirus B19, influenza, CMV and Epstein-Barr virus appeared linked to several top co-occurrence clusters. A further reported finding was that TCR beta sequences accurately predicted the HLA-A and HLA-B alleles for most subjects in the first cohort. Most TCR sequences were observed very rarely across donors, whereas some public TCRs were present in many individuals. The classifier was reported to diagnose cytomegalovirus status with high specificity and sensitivity in both the original cohort and the validation cohort.

The CDR3 measures 14 amino acids from cysteine to phenylalanine. Just the 42-base CDR3 DNA is kept, in frame starting at base 1. The V and J ends are trimmed by 5 bases and 7 bases, leaving 15 bases between them. Based on the germline V gene (reference sequence), the CDR1 and CDR2 sequences are SEHNR and FQNEAQ. Library generation was performed with the immunoSEQ multiplex PCR assay. For the multiplex PCR, a mixture combining 60 forward primers for TCR Vbeta segments and 13 reverse primers for TCR Jbeta segments was used. The CDR3 region of rearranged TCR beta genes was amplified from genomic DNA with a multiplex PCR assay. On the Illumina HiSeq System, the amplified TCR beta libraries were sequenced as 87-base-pair reads. The original pipeline was this. A later analysis tallied roughly 78 million unique TCR beta chains across the 666 repertoires, and around 12 million of those chains were shared by two or more donors. Raw reads were error-corrected and collapsed into unique sequences with a nearest-neighbor algorithm that merged closely related sequences to remove PCR and sequencing errors. Alignment of CDR3 sequences to IMGT reference sequences was used to assign V, D and J gene segments. For a sequence to be retained, a match of at least six nucleotides to both a V gene segment and a J gene segment was required. A rearrangement was called productive if the CDR3 had no stop codons and remained in frame with V and J, and every other rearrangement was called non-productive. CDR3 was defined according to IMGT convention as the region running from the second conserved V-encoded cysteine to the conserved J-encoded phenylalanine. The earlier analysis of 587 of the donors excluded any sequence lacking an unambiguous match to a single V gene segment. An earlier analysis of 587 of the donors called V segments functional above 56.7% productive rearrangements and segregating when the between-donor standard deviation exceeded 5%. A statistical classification framework was developed to diagnose cytomegalovirus status using the catalog of TCR beta chain sequences. In a later analysis, V and J genes were assigned by comparing TCR nucleotide sequences against IMGT/GENE-DB human TR gene sequences. Using the TCRdist pipeline, a later analysis assigned CDR3 sequences along with most-parsimonious VDJ recombination scenarios. In a later analysis, each TCR beta chain was defined by its CDR3 amino acid sequence together with its V-gene family, and reads lacking a unique V-gene family were excluded. In a later analysis, 500 to 700 highly shared, low-generation-probability nucleotide sequences were removed to address suspected cross-contamination and a sequencing artifact. For each public chain, a later analysis derived a clonal expansion index from normalized ranks of inferred template counts within each repertoire. In a later analysis, generation probabilities were computed using a VDJ recombination model fitted to out-of-frame rearrangements, and the results were checked against IGoR. Hypergeometric tests were used in a later analysis to score TCR-TCR, TCR-HLA and TCR-CMV co-occurrence, with a repertoire-size bias correction applied to the TCR pairs. To estimate false discovery rates, a later analysis permuted the HLA or CMV assignments 20 times. In a later analysis, co-occurring TCRs were grouped using DBSCAN, and TCRdist sequence similarity was added for clustering within HLA-allele-positive subsets. Repertoires with fewer than 30,000 or more than 120,000 public chains, plus five repertoires with anomalous nucleotide sharing, were excluded from co-occurrence clustering. TCRdb provides this immuneACCESS table in a form limited to in-frame rearrangements. Some clones are lacking; in checked studies, under half of them reflect an unresolved V gene, and why the rest are absent is not known. The DNA gave D and trimming, while V, J and clone size come from that table. The table of this sample itemizes tens of thousands of clones. Clones ranked in the top ten supply approximately 15% of the sample.

Recombination linked TRBV7-9 to TRBJ2-1; the best D guess is TRBD2, with 5 bases matching. The material sequenced was PBMCs. This clonotype was obtained from a man aged 50 or older in good health and CMV-seropositive. The CDR3 loop reads CASSVQEGRNEQFF. The sequenced DNA is TGTGCCAGCAGCGTCCAAGAGGGTCGTAATGAGCAGTTCTTC.